This T cell receptor (beta chain) originates from a study of beta chain features in type 1 diabetes. Notes on the study in general: Within each of all four CD4+ subsets, Type 1 diabetes patients had TCRB CDR3s that were moderately but significantly shorter. At VDJ recombination sites, type 1 diabetes patients had fewer insertions and more deleted nucleotides.

The entirety of the isolated RNA underwent reverse transcription, so expressed TCRB transcripts were sequenced. Sequencing used immunoSEQ multiplex PCR; TCRdb keeps in-frame clones, though not all of them. The table lists a few hundred thousand clones, roughly 13% of them singletons. V shed 3 bases, J shed 4 bases, and the junction held 6 bases outside the gene matches. The CDR3 totals 15 residues. The germline CDR1 and CDR2 sequences are SGDLS and YYNGEE. Points on this clone: Its antigen is still unknown.

What was sequenced was naive CD4+ T cells from blood. This clonotype was sampled from a man aged 30 to 45 with type 1 diabetes. V gene TRBV9 combines with J gene TRBJ2-2; the match to TRBD2 covers 7 bases. CDR3 sequence reads: CASSEAGRVTGELFF. CDR3 nucleotide sequence: TGTGCCAGCAGCGAGGCAGGGAGGGTCACCGGGGAGCTGTTTTTT.